One sample yielded the 27 T cell receptor beta chains listed below, sequenced in a study of tumor-infiltrating lymphocytes in primary liver carcinoma. The tissue used was unsorted bulk material of 20-30 mg. RNA and DNA were co-extracted from it with the AllPrep DNA/RNA mini kit. TCR beta cDNA came from 400 to 500 ng total RNA, primed with a constant-region primer. Slightly modified ARM-PCR with three nested multiplex PCR rounds yielded TCR beta libraries. It was with TRBV1-TRBV30 forward primers and a C-beta reverse primer that the first two PCR rounds were run, at 10 cycles each. MiXCR was run by TCRdb on the multiplex PCR reads, yielding one entry per CDR3 protein. The sample records 100,000 to 150,000 distinct CDR3 sequences, 55% to 75% being singletons. The sequenced sample consisted of liver tumor tissue from sampling region 1. As for subset: tumor region T1, superior pole. The receptors derive from a woman aged 55-69 years with primary liver carcinoma and hepatitis B virus infection.

The table lists this clonotype with many counts. V usage is TRBV6-5 and J usage is TRBJ2-2, with D possibly being TRBD1 (6 bases). The ends were cut back, 7 bases at V and 1 base at J, with 16 bases in the middle. This CDR3 is built from 16 residues. Looked up from germline, CDR1 is MNHEY and CDR2 is SVGAGI. CDR3 sequence: CASTTRPRGNTGELFF. The CDR3 region has the DNA TGTGCCAGCACTACGAGACCCAGGGGGAACACCGGGGAGCTGTTTTTT.

This clonotype was picked up a small number of times. The chain links TRBV7-9 to TRBJ2-1; possible D gene TRBD2, 6 bases. Germline values: CDR1 SEHNR, CDR2 FQNEAQ (reference sequence). The V end lost 6 bases, the J end lost 7 bases, and 16 bases lay between the germline ends. This CDR3 region has 14 residues. CDR3 amino acids: CASSHNSAGNEQFF. The CDR3 nucleotides are TGTGCCAGCAGTCACAACTCGGCGGGGAATGAGCAGTTCTTC.

This clonotype was recorded only once. V usage is TRBV11-2 and J usage is TRBJ2-3; D not certain. Germline CDR1 and CDR2: SGHAT and FQNNGV. This CDR3 is built from 14 residues. Between the trimmed V and J ends, which lost 3 bases and 1 base, there was a span of 8 bases. CDR3 nucleotides: TGTGCCAGCAGCTTTTGGAGCGGCACAGATACGCAGTATTTT. It yields the protein CASSFWSGTDTQYF. Variable domain in full (rest from reference TRBV11-2 and TRBJ2-3): EAGVAQSPRYKIIEKRQSVAFWCNPISGHATLYWYQQILGQGPKLLIQFQNNGVVDDSQLPKDRFSAERLKGVDSTLKIQPAKLEDSAVYLCASSFWSGTDTQYFGPGTRLTVL.

On this clonotype itself: One base separates it from a far larger clone, so it is likely a read error. The rearrangement uses TRBV6-5 and TRBJ1-4; D remains unclear. CDR1 is MNHEY, CDR2 SVGAGI, per germline. This CDR3 contains 13 residues. CDR3 sequence (DNA): TGTGGCAGCAGTTACAGACTTAATGAAAAACTGTTTTTT. Its protein is CGSSYRLNEKLFF.

Details on this clonotype: This may come from a read error, since a much larger clone is one base off. The CDR3 sequence: CASNQTSANTEAFF. The CDR3, as DNA: TGTGCCAGCAACCAAACCAGCGCGAACACTGAAGCTTTCTTT. The rearrangement uses TRBV12-3 or TRBV12-4 and TRBJ1-1, with D uncertain. Trimming removed 7 bases at V and 1 base at J, with 13 bases between. CDR3 length: 14 residues.

In the case of this clonotype: A much larger clone is a single base away; this may be a read error. The chain couples TRBV12-3 or TRBV12-4 to TRBJ2-7; D call uncertain. The CDR3 runs 14 residues. The CDR3 DNA reads as TGTGCCAGCGGTTTTTGGCTAGACGCCTACGAGCAGTACTTC. Its protein is CASGFWLDAYEQYF.

The rearrangement joins TRBV12-3 or TRBV12-4 to TRBJ1-1; a weak D match, TRBD1 (5 bases). The V gene lost 6 bases and the J gene lost 6 bases, with 20 bases spanning the gap. This CDR3 has 15 amino acids. Here the CDR3 reads CASSRATSRAAEAFF. The DNA of the CDR3 is TGTGCCAGCAGCCGTGCTACCAGCAGGGCTGCTGAAGCTTTCTTT.

For this clonotype: Given a much more abundant clone one base away, this may be a read error. The CDR3 here is CASSQPLTGGGYQETQYF. CDR3 nucleotides: TGTGCCAGCAGCCAACCCCTAACGGGAGGGGGGTACCAAGAGACCCAGTACTTC. The rearrangement joins TRBV4-2 to TRBJ2-5, with TRBD2 matching over 8 bases. In germline, CDR1 is LGHNA, CDR2 YNFKEQ. The length of the CDR3 is 18 residues. V lost 2 bases and J lost 0; bases outside the gene matches: 11.

Details on this clonotype: Mismatch with germline at one junction end may stem from a read error. The rearrangement uses TRBV20-1 and TRBJ1-5; TRBD1 matches 8 bases. The germline V gene encodes CDR1 DFQATT and CDR2 SNEGSKA (reference sequence). This CDR3 region has 14 residues. The CDR3 bases are TGCAGTGCTAATGGACAGGGAAGCAATCAGCTCCAGCATTTT. Translated: CSANGQGSNQLQHF.

The sample holds many counts of this clonotype. V usage is TRBV5-6 and J usage is TRBJ1-1; D perhaps matches TRBD1 (5 bases). This CDR3 spans 15 amino acids. The germline V gene has CDR1 SGHDT and CDR2 YYEEEE. The V end was cut by 2 bases, the J end by 3 bases, with 14 bases between. CDR3 in DNA: TGTGCCAGCAGCTTCCCCCGGGACTCCTACACTGAAGCTTTCTTT. Encoded protein: CASSFPRDSYTEAFF.

Comments on this clonotype: A read error may be the cause here, since a much bigger clone is one base away. CDR3 coding DNA: TGTGCCAGCAGTTACTCTAAAGGACTAGCGGACAACTACGAGCAGTGCTTC. It codes for CASSYSKGLADNYEQCF. The genes are TRBV6-5 and TRBJ2-7, with 10 positions matching TRBD2. CDR1 is MNHEY, CDR2 SVGAGI, per germline. The CDR3 has 17 amino acids.

A word on this clonotype: The junction differs from germline at one of its ends, possibly a read error. This rearrangement joins TRBV13 to TRBJ2-7; D is uncertain. This CDR3 has 14 residues. In germline, CDR1 is PRHDT, CDR2 FYEKMQ (reference sequence). CDR3 amino acids: CASGGVGANYKQYF. CDR3 bases: TGTGCCAGCGGCGGCGTTGGAGCGAACTACAAGCAGTACTTC.

As to this clonotype: It is likely a read error, because the conserved phenylalanine at the end of the CDR3 is missing. The DNA is omitted, as the CDR3 cannot be located on it reliably, and the CDR3 follows TCRdb's listing. J is TRBJ2-7 and V is TRBV11-2; the D call TRBD2 from the table was never checked on the DNA. The CDR3 is 13 amino acids in total, end residues counted. Germline loops: CDR1 SGHAT, CDR2 FQNNGV. CDR3: CASSLTSGSKQYS.

The chain is built from TRBV4-1 and TRBJ2-7, with 10 bases fitting TRBD2. This CDR3 has 15 residues. CDR1 is MGHRA, CDR2 YSYEKL, per germline. V lost 2 bases to trimming and J lost 3 bases; unmatched junction nucleotides: 4. The CDR3 region has the DNA TGCGCCAGCAGCCAAATTAGCGGGAGGCACTACGAGCAGTACTTC. Its protein product is CASSQISGRHYEQYF.

This clonotype was counted a few times. J is TRBJ2-7 and V is TRBV6-1; TRBD2 is a possible D gene (6 bases). Germline CDR1 reads MNHNS; CDR2 reads SASEGT. The ends were cut back, 2 bases at V and 3 bases at J, with 14 bases in the middle. CDR3 length: 15 amino acids. The CDR3, as DNA: TGTGCCAGCAGTGAAAGAGCTAGCGAAATCTACGAGCAGTACTTC. This sequence encodes CASSERASEIYEQYF.

On this clonotype itself: Since no conserved phenylalanine or tryptophan closes the CDR3, a read error is the likely cause. CDR3 in DNA: TGCAGTGGGTCTGCAGGGTCGGGCACTGAAGCTTTCTCT. Protein sequence: CSGSAGSGTEAFS. V is TRBV29-1 and J is TRBJ1-1, with TRBD1 as a possible D gene (5 bases). Germline CDR1 is SQVTM and CDR2 is ANQGSEA. The CDR3 contains 13 residues.

This clonotype has just one count. This may stem from a read error, because a much larger clone lies one nucleotide away. The chain carries TRBV28 and TRBJ1-3; possibly TRBD1 for D (6 bases). CDR1 is MDHEN, CDR2 SYDVKM, per germline. This CDR3 has 17 amino acids. Trimming cost V 7 bases and J 0 bases, with 19 bases left between them. CDR3 sequence reads: CASNKPRQANSGNTIYF. The CDR3 DNA is TGTGCCAGCAATAAACCCAGACAGGCCAACTCTGGAAACACCATATATTTT. Complete variable domain (other parts from reference TRBV28 and TRBJ1-3): DVKVTQSSRYLVKRTGEKVFLECVQDMDHENMFWYRQDPGLGLRLIYFSYDVKMKEKGDIPEGYSVSREKKERFSLILESASTNQTSMYLCASNKPRQANSGNTIYFGEGSWLTVV.

As to this clonotype: A much larger clone is a single base away; this may be a read error. The rearrangement joins TRBV6-6 to TRBJ2-3, with TRBD2 matching over 10 bases. CDR3 size: 15 residues. Looked up from germline, CDR1 is MNHNY and CDR2 is SVGAGI (reference sequence). V shed 10 bases and J 3 bases; nucleotides not matched to a gene: 10. The CDR3 nucleotides are TGTGCCAACAGCCGTCTAGCGGGAGAAACAGATACGCAGTATTTT. This gives the protein CANSRLAGETDTQYF.

As for this clonotype: A read error is likely, as this CDR3 ends without the conserved phenylalanine or tryptophan. The CDR3 DNA reads as TGTGCCAGCAGCTTTCCCGCGGGAGGCGCGAACACCGGGGAGCTGTTTTCT. It yields the protein CASSFPAGGANTGELFS. This chain links TRBV11-1 with TRBJ2-2; 8 bases are a match to TRBD2. Germline V gives CDR1 SGHAT, CDR2 FQDESV (reference sequence). This CDR3 contains 17 residues. J was trimmed by 0 bases and V by 3 bases; bases with no gene match: 6.

With respect to this clonotype: This clone may be a read error of a much larger clone one base away. V is TRBV6-1 and J is TRBJ1-6, with D unresolved. Germline V gene data show CDR1 as MNHNS and CDR2 as SASEGT. CDR3 length: 13 residues. Written as DNA, the CDR3 is TGTACCAGCCGCCTCGAGTATAATTCACCCCTCCACTTT. Translation gives CTSRLEYNSPLHF.

Regarding this clonotype: Since a much larger clone is just one base distant, this may be a read error. The chain recombines TRBV29-1 with TRBJ2-1; the D is unclear. Per germline, CDR1 SQVTM and CDR2 ANQGSEA. This CDR3 has 11 amino acids. The CDR3 loop is CSLEVFNEQFF. Here the CDR3 DNA reads TGCAGCCTTGAAGTTTTTAATGAGCAGTTCTTC.

A word on this clonotype: A much larger clone sits a single nucleotide away, making a read error possible. The genes are TRBV29-1 and TRBJ1-1, with TRBD1 as a possible D gene (5 bases). V was pared by 6 bases and J by 2 bases, with 10 bases between. The CDR3 totals 12 residues. The germline V gene has CDR1 SQVTM and CDR2 ANQGSEA. CDR3 sequence reads: CSVVGQNTEAFF. CDR3 DNA sequence: TGCAGCGTGGTGGGGCAAAACACTGAAGCTTTCTTT.

In this sample, this clonotype turned up many times. The chain employs TRBV6-2 or TRBV6-3 and TRBJ1-5; D is ambiguous. The CDR3 sequence is 12 residues long. V lost 6 bases, J lost 6 bases, and 9 bases lay in between. Per germline, CDR1 MNHEY and CDR2 SVGEGT. CDR3: CASSPVGQPQHF. CDR3 nucleotide sequence: TGTGCCAGCAGCCCTGTAGGTCAGCCCCAGCATTTT.

This clonotype has only one observation. A read error is likely, as this CDR3 ends without the conserved phenylalanine or tryptophan. CDR3 nucleotides: TGTGCCAACAGCTCCAGCGCTAGCGGGAGGGTGAATGAGCAGTTCTTA. It codes for CANSSSASGRVNEQFL. The chain recombines TRBV7-8 with TRBJ2-1; TRBD2 matches 12 bases. This CDR3 has 16 residues. The V gene's germline CDR1 is SGHVS and CDR2 FQNEAQ.

This clonotype was detected once. One end of the junction is discordant with germline, which a read error may explain. The chain links TRBV12-3 or TRBV12-4 to TRBJ1-1, with 7 positions matching TRBD1. The CDR3 has 14 amino acids. DNA for the CDR3: TGTACCAGCAGTCCCCGGACAGGTACCACTGAAGTTTTCTTT. As protein: CTSSPRTGTTEVFF.

The chain recombines TRBV12-3 or TRBV12-4 with TRBJ2-7; D is uncertain. The V and J ends lost 6 bases and 1 base respectively, with 7 bases between them. The CDR3 length is 12 residues. For the CDR3, the DNA is TGTGCCAGCAGAATAAATTCCTACGAGCAGTACTTC. Translating it yields CASRINSYEQYF.

This clonotype was seen only once. Relative to the germline gene, one junction end is altered; a read error may explain this. J is TRBJ2-3 and V is TRBV6-1; D is possibly TRBD1 or TRBD2 (5 bases each). Germline loops: CDR1 MNHNS, CDR2 SASEGT. The CDR3 length is 18 residues. CDR3 DNA: TGTGTCAGCAGTGACCTACATGTGACAGTGGGGGTTCAAGATACGCAGTATTTT. Translating it yields CVSSDLHVTVGVQDTQYF.